This entry lists 11 T cell receptor beta chains sequenced from one sample in a study of vaccination and CD4 T cells after COVID-19. Sample time point: late sampling 161 to 241 days after vaccination in a few convalescent patients. One entry per CDR3 protein, called by TCRdb with MiXCR from the PCR reads. This table holds 25,000 to 35,000 distinct CDR3 sequences, almost 50% found once. This material consisted of CD4+ T cells from blood, taken about 7 months after SARS-CoV-2 vaccination. Every receptor here comes from a human donor who had recovered from COVID-19.

This chain uses TRBV27 with TRBJ2-1; TRBD2 is a possible D gene (7 bases). Trimming removed 3 bases from V and 3 bases from J, with 12 bases in between. The CDR3 length is 15 residues. Germline assignment: CDR1 MNHEY and CDR2 SMNVEV (reference sequence). The CDR3 sequence is CASSLGGPNYNEQFF. The CDR3 DNA reads TGTGCCAGCAGTTTGGGGGGGCCAAACTACAATGAGCAGTTCTTC.

The gene calls are TRBV11-2 and TRBJ2-1; 9 bases match TRBD1. V shed 5 bases, J shed 6 bases, and the junction held 5 bases outside the gene matches. The CDR3 is made up of 14 amino acids. Germline lookup yields CDR1 SGHAT and CDR2 FQNNGV. CDR3 in DNA: TGTGCCAGCAGCCCGAGACAGGGGGGCAATGAGCAGTTCTTC. Residues: CASSPRQGGNEQFF. Full variable domain (missing parts from reference TRBV11-2 and TRBJ2-1): EAGVAQSPRYKIIEKRQSVAFWCNPISGHATLYWYQQILGQGPKLLIQFQNNGVVDDSQLPKDRFSAERLKGVDSTLKIQPAKLEDSAVYLCASSPRQGGNEQFFGPGTRLTVL.

This clonotype was picked up a small number of times. The genes are TRBV7-9 and TRBJ2-5; TRBD2 matches 10 bases. With V trimmed by 4 bases and J by 1 base, 6 bases remained unmatched. CDR3 length equals 16 residues. Per germline, CDR1 SEHNR and CDR2 FQNEAQ (reference sequence). The CDR3 loop reads CASSSLLAGVQETQYF. DNA for the CDR3: TGTGCCAGCAGCTCCCTTCTAGCGGGGGTCCAAGAGACCCAGTACTTC.

This clonotype appeared a few times. This chain uses TRBV7-9 with TRBJ2-3, with D possibly being TRBD2 (5 bases). The CDR3 has 14 residues. Germline lookup yields CDR1 SEHNR and CDR2 FQNEAQ (reference sequence). The V end lost 1 base, the J end lost 4 bases, and 9 bases lay between the germline ends. CDR3 sequence reads: CASSLGGNADTQYF. The CDR3 nucleotides are TGTGCCAGCAGCTTAGGAGGGAATGCAGATACGCAGTATTTT.

This clonotype has a handful of counts. The chain couples TRBV7-9 to TRBJ2-3; D not resolved. Trimming shortened V by 7 bases and J by 2 bases, and 13 bases separated the two germline ends. The length of the CDR3 is 14 residues. Germline V gene sequence: CDR1 SEHNR, CDR2 FQNEAQ (reference sequence). In DNA, the CDR3 is TGTGCCAGCACCCTAAAGGGTTCCACAGATACGCAGTATTTT. Its protein product is CASTLKGSTDTQYF.

V usage is TRBV15 and J usage is TRBJ2-5, with D tentatively TRBD2 (5 bases). CDR3 length: 14 residues. Germline V CDR1 and CDR2: LNHNV, YYDKDF (reference sequence). V was trimmed by 1 base and J by 2 bases, leaving 8 bases between them. The CDR3 here is CATSRGLLQETQYF. The CDR3, as DNA: TGTGCCACCAGCAGAGGACTACTTCAAGAGACCCAGTACTTC.

The chain recombines TRBV6-4 with TRBJ1-5, with 8 bases fitting TRBD1. Germline V gene sequence: CDR1 MRHNA, CDR2 SNTAGT. The CDR3 loop spans 16 amino acids. V shed 0 bases, J shed 6 bases, and the junction held 7 bases outside the gene matches. CDR3 protein: CASSDSRGQAGQPQHF. CDR3 bases: TGTGCCAGCAGTGACTCTCGGGGACAGGCCGGTCAGCCCCAGCATTTT.

This chain connects TRBV28 to TRBJ2-1, with 7 bases matching TRBD2. The germline gives CDR1 MDHEN, CDR2 SYDVKM. The CDR3 length is 17 residues. Trimming cost V 6 bases and J 9 bases; bases outside gene matches: 20. The CDR3 reads CASSPAGLAAFIGEQFF. The CDR3 DNA sequence: TGTGCCAGCAGCCCCGCTGGGCTAGCGGCTTTTATCGGTGAGCAGTTCTTC. The entire variable domain, with the rest obtained from reference TRBV28 and TRBJ2-1, is as follows: DVKVTQSSRYLVKRTGEKVFLECVQDMDHENMFWYRQDPGLGLRLIYFSYDVKMKEKGDIPEGYSVSREKKERFSLILESASTNQTSMYLCASSPAGLAAFIGEQFFGPGTRLTVL.

V is TRBV18 and J is TRBJ1-5, with D uncertain. V was trimmed by 3 bases and J by 0 bases, leaving 15 bases between them. Germline V gives CDR1 KGHSH, CDR2 LQKENI. The CDR3 is 17 amino acids. Here the CDR3 DNA reads TGTGCCAGCTCACCTACGTCTGGCAGCGTTAGCAATCAGCCCCAGCATTTT. As protein: CASSPTSGSVSNQPQHF.

This clonotype ranks as medium-sized. The chain couples TRBV10-3 to TRBJ1-5; D is uncertain. CDR1 is ENHRY and CDR2 is SYGVKD in the germline V gene. V dropped 1 base and J dropped 7 bases, with 8 bases sitting between them. CDR3 length equals 13 residues. CDR3 amino acids: CAISEWWGQPQHF. The CDR3 DNA is TGTGCCATCAGTGAGTGGTGGGGACAGCCCCAGCATTTT.

This clonotype occurred a few times. V is TRBV6-1 and J is TRBJ2-5; 14 positions agree with TRBD2. V shed 6 bases and J 4 bases; nucleotides not matched to a gene: 7. Germline V gene data show CDR1 as MNHNS and CDR2 as SASEGT. The CDR3 covers 16 residues. CDR3 DNA: TGTGCCAGCAGCTGGGGACTAGCGGGAGAGTTAGAGACCCAGTACTTC. Protein product: CASSWGLAGELETQYF.